These 8 T cell receptor beta chains came from one sample sequenced in a study of cytotoxic CD8 clonotypes in ibrutinib-treated CLL. The repertoire was sequenced with immunoSEQ multiplex PCR; TCRdb's copy has only in-frame clones and lacks some. Seen here are some 300,000 clones, around four fifths observed once, and the top ten hold under 8.5%. This specimen was PBMCs, taken before ibrutinib treatment. Receptors originate from a human donor with chronic lymphocytic leukemia.

The chain is built from TRBV18 and TRBJ2-7; 7 bases line up with TRBD1. The CDR3 is made up of 15 amino acids. Germline V lookup: CDR1 KGHSH, CDR2 LQKENI. Trimming took 2 bases from V and 0 from J; bases not matched to a gene: 4. In DNA form, the CDR3 reads TGTGCCAGCTCACCATTCGGGACAGTCTCCTACGAGCAGTACTTC. It translates to CASSPFGTVSYEQYF.

The rearrangement joins TRBV30 to TRBJ1-2; possible D gene TRBD1, 5 bases. Germline V gene lookup returns CDR1 GTSNPN and CDR2 SVGIG (reference sequence). This CDR3 region has 13 residues. V was pared by 3 bases and J by 2 bases, with 10 bases between. The CDR3 region is CAWSPGPNYGYTF. As DNA, the CDR3 is TGTGCCTGGAGCCCAGGGCCAAACTATGGCTACACCTTC.

The chain joins TRBV12-2 to TRBJ2-2; the table names TRBD2, a call not compared with the DNA. TRBV12-2 is labeled a pseudogene. CDR3 size: 21 residues. The CDR3 protein is CASRFPTDSTSGRFRAGELFF. The CDR3 nucleotides are TGTGCAAGTCGCTTCCCCACCGACTCGACTAGCGGGAGGTTCAGGGCCGGGGAGCTGTTTTTT.

V is TRBV21-1 and J is TRBJ1-5. TRBV21-1 is listed as a pseudogene. The CDR3 has 16 residues. The CDR3 coding sequence is TGTGCCAGCAGCAAAGCGGGCTGGCGCCTGGGACAGCCCCAGCATTTT. This translates into CASSKAGWRLGQPQHF.

DNA of the CDR3: TGTGCCACCCGAAACGGACTAGCGGGAGGGCCCCCCTACGAGCAGTACTTC. It is translated as CATRNGLAGGPPYEQYF. The chain recombines TRBV27 with TRBJ2-7; TRBD2 aligns across 15 bases. The V segment lost 10 bases and the J segment 2 bases; nucleotides outside the gene matches: 12. This CDR3 contains 17 residues. Germline-derived CDR1 and CDR2 are MNHEY and SMNVEV (reference sequence).

This clone appeared once. The chain links TRBV2 to TRBJ2-7, with D tentatively TRBD1 or TRBD2 (6 bases each). The CDR3 consists of 12 residues. CDR1 and CDR2 from the germline V gene are SNHLY and FYNNEI. The V end lost 4 bases, the J end lost 7 bases, and 11 bases lay between the germline ends. The CDR3 reads CASSGGAWEQYF. The CDR3 nucleotides are TGTGCCAGCAGTGGGGGGGCCTGGGAGCAGTACTTC.

This chain connects TRBV11-2 to TRBJ2-2; D gene uncertain. This CDR3 is built from 14 residues. Trimming stripped 6 bases from V and 1 base from J, with 9 bases between. Germline assignment: CDR1 SGHAT and CDR2 FQNNGV. CDR3: CASRSSGNTGELFF. As DNA, the CDR3 is TGTGCCAGCAGGTCGAGTGGGAACACCGGGGAGCTGTTTTTT.

The V and J genes are TRBV5-4 and TRBJ2-2; D is uncertain. The V gene lost 0 bases and the J gene lost 6 bases, with 6 bases spanning the gap. This CDR3 has 13 amino acids. CDR1 and CDR2 (germline): SGHNT, YYREEE (reference sequence). In DNA, the CDR3 is TGTGCCAGCAGCTTGGAAAGAGCCGGGGAGCTGTTTTTT. Residues: CASSLERAGELFF.